Listed below are T cell receptor beta chains from one sample, sequenced in a study of cytomegalovirus exposure and HLA in healthy donors. Using immunoSEQ multiplex PCR, the repertoire was profiled, and TCRdb retains in-frame clones only, with some absent. Here the sample spans 200,000 to 250,000 clones, approximately 70% being singletons. Specimen: PBMCs. The receptor source for this set is a man in his forties in good health and CMV-seropositive. Both conserved end residues are part of each CDR3. D genes are given only for firm matches. Size is stated for part of the rows, as once, few or many counts, or as a class when the clone is expanded.

clone size: -; V gene: TRBV6-1; J gene: TRBJ2-7; D gene: -; CDR3 protein: CASTPGLHSYEQYF; CDR3 DNA: TGTGCCAGCACCCCGGGACTTCATTCCTACGAGCAGTACTTC
clone size: -; V gene: TRBV19; J gene: TRBJ2-7; D gene: -; CDR3 protein: CASSPSGSAYEQYF; CDR3 DNA: TGTGCCAGTAGTCCCTCAGGGTCGGCCTACGAGCAGTACTTC
clone size: few; V gene: TRBV4-1; J gene: TRBJ2-6; D gene: TRBD1; CDR3 protein: CASSQDDRGDPHNSGANVLTF; CDR3 DNA: TGCGCCAGCAGCCAAGATGACAGGGGAGATCCCCACAACTCTGGGGCCAACGTCCTGACTTTC
clone size: once; V gene: TRBV19; J gene: TRBJ1-6; D gene: -; CDR3 protein: CASSTSRSRGSPLHF; CDR3 DNA: TGTGCCAGTAGTACCTCACGGAGTCGGGGGTCACCCCTCCACTTT
clone size: -; V gene: TRBV6-5; J gene: TRBJ1-1; D gene: TRBD1; CDR3 protein: CASRSGGGKNTEAFF; CDR3 DNA: TGTGCCAGCCGATCAGGGGGTGGGAAGAACACTGAAGCTTTCTTT
clone size: few; V gene: TRBV7-2; J gene: TRBJ1-2; D gene: -; CDR3 protein: CASSPGSYGYTF; CDR3 DNA: TGTGCCAGCAGTCCGGGATCATATGGCTACACCTTC
clone size: -; V gene: TRBV27; J gene: TRBJ1-1; D gene: -; CDR3 protein: CASTDGTMNTEAFF; CDR3 DNA: TGTGCCAGCACCGACGGGACTATGAACACTGAAGCTTTCTTT
clone size: many; V gene: TRBV6-1; J gene: TRBJ1-2; D gene: -; CDR3 protein: CASSEGQGGGYTF; CDR3 DNA: TGTGCCAGCAGTGAAGGTCAAGGGGGTGGCTACACCTTC
clone size: -; V gene: TRBV9; J gene: TRBJ2-3; D gene: TRBD2; CDR3 protein: CASTQGLASDTQYF; CDR3 DNA: TGTGCCAGCACTCAGGGACTAGCGTCGGATACGCAGTATTTT
clone size: few; V gene: TRBV18; J gene: TRBJ2-1; D gene: -; CDR3 protein: CASSPAGNNEQFF; CDR3 DNA: TGTGCCAGCTCACCGGCAGGGAACAATGAGCAGTTCTTC
clone size: -; V gene: TRBV2; J gene: TRBJ1-1; D gene: -; CDR3 protein: CASSGQLQNTEAFF; CDR3 DNA: TGTGCCAGCAGTGGACAGCTACAGAACACTGAAGCTTTCTTT
clone size: once; V gene: TRBV7-6; J gene: TRBJ1-2; D gene: TRBD1; CDR3 protein: CASSAGGPNYGYTF; CDR3 DNA: TGTGCCAGCAGCGCAGGGGGCCCAAACTATGGCTACACCTTC
clone size: -; V gene: TRBV9; J gene: TRBJ1-2; D gene: -; CDR3 protein: CASSVDQTHYGYTF; CDR3 DNA: TGTGCCAGCAGCGTAGATCAGACACACTATGGCTACACCTTC
clone size: -; V gene: TRBV11-2; J gene: TRBJ1-1; D gene: -; CDR3 protein: CASSRVGAQTEAFF; CDR3 DNA: TGTGCCAGCAGCCGTGTAGGGGCGCAAACTGAAGCTTTCTTT
clone size: -; V gene: TRBV21-1; J gene: TRBJ1-5; D gene: -; CDR3 protein: CASSKKRGRNQPQHF; CDR3 DNA: TGTGCCAGCAGCAAAAAAAGGGGGCGGAATCAGCCCCAGCATTTT
clone size: -; V gene: TRBV29-1; J gene: TRBJ2-3; D gene: TRBD2; CDR3 protein: CSVLGTSGVTSTDTQYF; CDR3 DNA: TGCAGCGTCCTCGGGACTAGCGGGGTAACTAGCACAGATACGCAGTATTTT
clone size: -; V gene: TRBV5-5; J gene: TRBJ1-2; D gene: -; CDR3 protein: CASSPGVLQGYTF; CDR3 DNA: TGTGCCAGCAGCCCAGGGGTTTTGCAGGGCTACACCTTC
clone size: -; V gene: TRBV5-1; J gene: TRBJ2-1; D gene: TRBD1; CDR3 protein: CASSSGQGANNEQFF; CDR3 DNA: TGCGCCAGCAGCTCAGGACAGGGGGCCAACAATGAGCAGTTCTTC
clone size: -; V gene: TRBV7-9; J gene: TRBJ1-4; D gene: -; CDR3 protein: CASTTPETAGREKLFF; CDR3 DNA: TGTGCCAGCACGACCCCAGAGACAGCCGGAAGGGAAAAACTGTTTTTT
clone size: few; V gene: TRBV6-5; J gene: TRBJ1-5; D gene: TRBD1; CDR3 protein: CASSAPGTGDQFF; CDR3 DNA: TGTGCCAGCAGTGCCCCCGGGACAGGGGACCAGTTTTTT
clone size: -; V gene: TRBV5-4; J gene: TRBJ1-1; D gene: -; CDR3 protein: CASSLSPQGVNTEAFF; CDR3 DNA: TGTGCCAGCAGCTTGTCCCCACAGGGTGTGAACACTGAAGCTTTCTTT
clone size: -; V gene: TRBV6-5; J gene: TRBJ2-2; D gene: TRBD1; CDR3 protein: CASSPTGADTGELFF; CDR3 DNA: TGTGCCAGCAGCCCGACAGGGGCCGACACCGGGGAGCTGTTTTTT
clone size: few; V gene: TRBV5-6; J gene: TRBJ2-2; D gene: TRBD2; CDR3 protein: CASSSGGPGELFF; CDR3 DNA: TGTGCCAGCAGCTCGGGGGGACCGGGGGAGCTGTTTTTT
clone size: -; V gene: TRBV11-2; J gene: TRBJ2-7; D gene: TRBD2; CDR3 protein: CASSRGVAGGLYEQYF; CDR3 DNA: TGTGCCAGCAGCCGAGGAGTAGCGGGGGGCCTCTACGAGCAGTACTTC
clone size: -; V gene: TRBV5-1; J gene: TRBJ1-4; D gene: TRBD1; CDR3 protein: CASSSTGTGDEKLFF; CDR3 DNA: TGCGCCAGCAGCTCTACCGGGACAGGGGATGAAAAACTGTTTTTT
clone size: -; V gene: TRBV5-1; J gene: TRBJ2-5; D gene: -; CDR3 protein: CASSFAETQYF; CDR3 DNA: TGCGCCAGCAGCTTTGCGGAGACCCAGTACTTC
clone size: -; V gene: TRBV6-5; J gene: TRBJ2-3; D gene: -; CDR3 protein: CASSFLLEDTQYF; CDR3 DNA: TGTGCCAGCAGTTTCCTCCTAGAAGATACGCAGTATTTT
clone size: -; V gene: TRBV7-9; J gene: TRBJ1-3; D gene: -; CDR3 protein: CASSLYGRDSGNTIYF; CDR3 DNA: TGTGCCAGCAGCTTATACGGACGGGACTCTGGAAACACCATATATTTT
clone size: -; V gene: TRBV15; J gene: TRBJ1-2; D gene: TRBD1; CDR3 protein: CATGRDRGYGYTF; CDR3 DNA: TGTGCCACAGGGCGGGACAGGGGCTATGGCTACACCTTC
clone size: -; V gene: TRBV6-1; J gene: TRBJ1-5; D gene: -; CDR3 protein: CASSPSLSNQPQHF; CDR3 DNA: TGTGCCAGCAGTCCCTCGTTGAGCAATCAGCCCCAGCATTTT
clone size: -; V gene: TRBV7-7; J gene: TRBJ2-5; D gene: -; CDR3 protein: CASSSDGGQETQYF; CDR3 DNA: TGTGCCAGCAGCTCGGACGGGGGCCAAGAGACCCAGTACTTC